This paragraph reports one TCR beta chain. The antigen this receptor binds is unknown. Per-base quality was not reported, and no clone a single base away is much larger than it. This record comes from a study of technical replicates of blood from several donors (dated by TCRdb to 2016 to 2017). Trimming removed 3 bases from V and 5 bases from J, leaving 16 bases between the germline ends. From cysteine to phenylalanine, the CDR3 is 15 amino acids long. The sequence is cut down to CDR3 DNA, 45 bases in frame from base 1. Per the germline V gene, KGHSH is the CDR1 and LQKENI is the CDR2. Library preparation employed the immunoSEQ multiplex PCR assay. Entries here come from immuneACCESS through TCRdb and include only in-frame sequences with V and J called. Some clones fail to appear in such tables; in the studies checked, an unresolved V gene covers under half of the shortfall, and the cause of the remainder is unknown. The sample table contains 75,000 to 100,000 clones; only one count was recorded for 85% to 95% of them. The top ten clones comprise 0.2% to 0.3% of the sample.

This chain joins TRBV18 to TRBJ1-2, with TRBD1 tentatively as D gene (6 bases match). The sequencing input was T cells isolated from PBMCs. The receptor comes from a human donor in good health. The CDR3 amino acid sequence is: CASSPQGGALYGYTF. The nucleotides read TGTGCCAGCTCACCCCAAGGGGGGGCTCTGTATGGCTACACCTTC.